This T cell receptor (beta chain) was sequenced during a study of cytomegalovirus exposure and HLA in healthy donors. This table comes from immunoSEQ multiplex PCR, and its TCRdb copy is limited to in-frame clones, with some not included. The sample holds about 120,000 clones, roughly 90% seen once. Study-level points and caveats: As was reported, the classifier diagnosed cytomegalovirus status with high specificity and sensitivity.

A remark on this clone: Its antigen is still unknown.

Sequencing used PBMCs. The sequence was obtained from a woman younger than 30 in good health and CMV-seropositive.

This CDR3 is CASRGTGTPSEQYF. DNA of the CDR3: TGTGCCAGCAGAGGGACAGGGACCCCTTCCGAGCAGTACTTC. This chain uses TRBV6-1 with TRBJ2-7; 9 positions agree with TRBD1. The germline V gene has CDR1 MNHNS and CDR2 SASEGT. V trimming: 6 bases; J trimming: 6 bases; junction bases outside the gene matches: 9. This CDR3 has 14 residues.